This T cell receptor (beta chain) appears in the sequencing data of a study of blood T cell repertoires in COVID-19 (dated by TCRdb to between 2020 and 2021). In the study overall: Collaborator samples came from the United States, Italy and Spain and covered acute and convalescent phases of COVID-19. Where available, HLA class I and class II types were taken from metadata supplied by the sample provider and were not determined by assay-based typing. Deeply sampled blood TCRbeta repertoires from subjects exposed to, actively infected with, or recovered from COVID-19 were included in the dataset. The material from the prospective study consisted of cDNA or gDNA derived from T cells, B-cell-depleted T cells, or PBMCs. The samples were drawn from two sources: the first 160 participants of the ongoing ImmuneRACE study, and about 1,300 subjects contributed by 6 global collaborators. A de-identified subject ID, COVID-19 status, age in years and sex were almost always included in the sample metadata. The repertoires were released in a freely available public database meant as a resource for research on the immune response to SARS-CoV-2. Study-wide findings and limitations: The amount of clinical and demographic metadata varied by source and participant and was provided uncurated.

Of note for this clone: No cognate antigen has been identified for it. Per-nucleotide qualities are absent, and no much larger clonotype sits a single base away.

Collaborating institutions collected whole blood in K2EDTA tubes following their own protocols. For TCRbeta analysis, collaborator samples were shipped as frozen whole blood, as isolated PBMCs, or as DNA extracted from either sample type. A distance of 8 bases separates the germline ends of V and J, which lose 4 bases and 1 base respectively. According to the germline V gene (reference sequence), CDR1 reads LNHDA and CDR2 reads SQIVND. The CDR3 holds 14 amino acids from the cysteine to the phenylalanine. Of the read, only the CDR3 DNA is kept; its 42 bases are in frame from base 1. The immunoSEQ Assay, a bias-controlled multiplex PCR, was used to amplify TCRbeta CDR3 regions from genomic DNA. Per the authors' processing: Within the assay, amplification of reference gene primers was used to estimate how many nucleated cells each sample contained. To quantify the absolute abundance of each unique TCRbeta CDR3 rearrangement, sequence reads were collapsed and filtered. For each sample, productive Simpson clonality was calculated as the square root of Simpson's diversity index across productive rearrangements. As stored in TCRdb, this immuneACCESS dataset retains in-frame rearrangements with V and J assigned. A fraction of the clones does not appear; measured against another copy, unresolved V genes explain less than half of the discrepancy, and the remainder lacks a known reason. The V and J calls and clone size are taken from that table; D and trimming were inferred from the DNA. Here the sample has around 63,000 clones; over 75% occur a single time. 5.5% to 8.5% of the sample comes from the top ten.

The clonotype comes from a man aged 60-69 years with acute or convalescent COVID-19. Sequenced sample: peripheral blood. The chain is made from TRBV19 and TRBJ1-5; the D segment cannot be called with confidence. The nucleotides are TGTGCCAGTAGTAAGAGGGAGAGCAATCAGCCCCAGCATTTT. Translation gives CASSKRESNQPQHF.